This T cell receptor (beta chain) originates from a study of cytomegalovirus exposure and HLA in healthy donors. The study ran its PCR with 60 Vbeta and 13 Jbeta primers. Repertoires were generated with immunoSEQ multiplex PCR, while TCRdb's copy carries only in-frame clones and drops some. In the table there are about 190,000 clones, around 87% of which are singletons. The CDR3 extends over 15 amino acids. Between the trimmed V and J ends, which lost 0 bases and 4 bases, there was a span of 12 bases. Looked up from germline, CDR1 is SGHRS and CDR2 is YFSETQ. Remarks on this clone: The antigen is not known.

Study-wide findings and caveats: There were 164 TCR beta chains listed as cytomegalovirus-associated. In an earlier analysis, in fewer than 700 donors, most V segments appeared productive either ~87% or ~30% of the time. Immune exposure data for these donors was limited to CMV serostatus. A few CMV-associated chains were confirmed in vitro to be specific for CMV antigens.

The J gene is TRBJ2-3, the V gene TRBV5-1, with D possibly being TRBD2 (5 bases). The clonotype comes from a woman aged 18-29 years in good health and CMV-seronegative. Source material: PBMCs. The CDR3 sequence: CASSLGEGQADTQYF. CDR3 nucleotide sequence: TGCGCCAGCAGCTTGGGAGAGGGTCAGGCAGATACGCAGTATTTT.